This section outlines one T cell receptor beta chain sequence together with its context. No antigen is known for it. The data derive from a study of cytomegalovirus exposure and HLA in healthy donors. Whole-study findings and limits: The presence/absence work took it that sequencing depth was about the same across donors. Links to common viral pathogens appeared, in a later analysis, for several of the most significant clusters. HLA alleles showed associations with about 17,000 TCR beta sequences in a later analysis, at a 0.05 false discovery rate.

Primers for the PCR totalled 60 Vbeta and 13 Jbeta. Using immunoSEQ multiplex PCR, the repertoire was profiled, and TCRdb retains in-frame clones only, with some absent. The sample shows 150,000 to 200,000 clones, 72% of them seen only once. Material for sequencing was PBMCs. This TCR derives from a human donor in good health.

The CDR3 sequence is CASSPELESTNEKLFF. DNA for the CDR3: TGTGCCAGCTCACCAGAGCTAGAATCAACTAATGAAAAACTGTTTTTT. The V call is TRBV18, the J call TRBJ1-4, with D unresolved. This CDR3 comprises 16 residues. Germline loops: CDR1 KGHSH, CDR2 LQKENI. With 2 bases removed from V and 0 bases from J, the gap between germline ends came to 10 bases.